The entry below describes one T cell receptor beta chain. As handled by the study authors: Reference gene primer amplification in the assay estimated nucleated cell counts. TCRdb keeps only in-frame clones here, not all; method: immunoSEQ multiplex PCR. D and trimming were read from the DNA, whereas the V and J calls and clone size are those reported in that table. This table holds 130,000 to 150,000 clones, roughly 86% found once. This sample was included in a study of blood T cell repertoires in COVID-19. This CDR3 has 16 amino acids. Germline CDR1 and CDR2: KGHSH and LQKENI. V was clipped by 2 bases and J by 10 bases; unmatched bases: 11.

The sequenced sample was peripheral blood. This clonotype was sampled from a human donor in a cohort sampled during active COVID-19. The chain combines TRBV18 with TRBJ2-1, with 10 bases lining up with TRBD2. The CDR3, as DNA: TGTGCCAGCTCACCAGAATCTCTAGCGGGGGCCCTAGAGCAGTTCTTC. It specifies CASSPESLAGALEQFF. Full variable domain (outside the CDR3, taken from reference TRBV18 and TRBJ2-1): NAGVMQNPRHLVRRRGQEARLRCSPMKGHSHVYWYRQLPEEGLKFMVYLQKENIIDESGMPKERFSAEFPKEGPSILRIQQVVRGDSAAYFCASSPESLAGALEQFFGPGTRLTVL.